The rows below give T cell receptor beta chains drawn from one sample of a study of identical twins. TCRdb reanalysed the 5' RACE reads using MiXCR and keeps one entry per CDR3 protein. In the table there are fewer than 550,000 distinct CDR3 sequences, about 16% of which are singletons. This sample was shared with a second study, whose subject was yellow fever vaccine responses in identical twins.

The sample was CD4+ T cells sorted from blood. The receptor source for this set is a woman younger than 35 in good health. The CDR3 runs from the conserved cysteine through the conserved F or W. A D gene is named only where the DNA matches it firmly. Clone size appears in some rows only: once, few, many, or a class for an expanded clone.

D gene: TRBD2; clone size: NA; V gene: TRBV13; J gene: TRBJ2-7; CDR3 protein: CASSVSGLAGNEQYF; CDR3 DNA: TGTGCCAGCAGCGTCTCGGGACTAGCGGGCAACGAGCAGTACTTC
D gene: NA; clone size: NA; V gene: TRBV12-5; J gene: TRBJ2-5; CDR3 protein: CASGLVRDGDILQETQYF; CDR3 DNA: TGTGCTAGTGGTTTGGTACGGGACGGAGATATCCTCCAAGAGACCCAGTACTTC
D gene: TRBD2; clone size: NA; V gene: TRBV9; J gene: TRBJ2-5; CDR3 protein: CASSRGGVETQYF; CDR3 DNA: TGTGCCAGCAGCCGGGGGGGGGTTGAGACCCAGTACTTC
D gene: TRBD2; clone size: few; V gene: TRBV4-1; J gene: TRBJ2-1; CDR3 protein: CASSQAGLASGNEQFF; CDR3 DNA: TGCGCCAGCAGCCAGGCGGGACTAGCGTCTGGCAATGAGCAGTTCTTC
D gene: NA; clone size: many; V gene: TRBV2; J gene: TRBJ2-5; CDR3 protein: CASSEVETQYF; CDR3 DNA: TGTGCCAGCAGTGAAGTGGAGACCCAGTACTTC
D gene: NA; clone size: few; V gene: TRBV27; J gene: TRBJ2-4; CDR3 protein: CASSFAGPAKNIQYF; CDR3 DNA: TGTGCCAGCAGTTTCGCAGGGCCGGCCAAAAACATTCAGTACTTC
D gene: TRBD1; clone size: NA; V gene: TRBV12-3/TRBV12-4; J gene: TRBJ1-1; CDR3 protein: CASSSHGTGDPQAFF; CDR3 DNA: TGTGCCAGCAGTTCACACGGGACAGGGGATCCCCAAGCTTTCTTT
D gene: NA; clone size: few; V gene: TRBV24-1; J gene: TRBJ2-2; CDR3 protein: CATSESGRGTGELFF; CDR3 DNA: TGTGCCACCAGTGAATCCGGGCGCGGCACCGGGGAGCTGTTTTTT
D gene: TRBD1; clone size: few; V gene: TRBV12-3/TRBV12-4; J gene: TRBJ2-2; CDR3 protein: CASSLGQPELAGELFF; CDR3 DNA: TGTGCCAGCAGTTTGGGACAGCCCGAGCTCGCCGGGGAGCTGTTTTTT
D gene: NA; clone size: many; V gene: TRBV10-3; J gene: TRBJ1-6; CDR3 protein: CAIRGRQNSPLHF; CDR3 DNA: TGTGCCATCAGGGGACGGCAAAATTCACCCCTCCACTTT
D gene: TRBD1; clone size: many; V gene: TRBV12-3/TRBV12-4; J gene: TRBJ2-3; CDR3 protein: CASSLGTGVGTDTQYF; CDR3 DNA: TGTGCCAGCAGTTTAGGGACAGGGGTTGGCACAGATACGCAGTATTTT
D gene: NA; clone size: few; V gene: TRBV12-3/TRBV12-4; J gene: TRBJ2-1; CDR3 protein: CASSLQGPVKNNEQFF; CDR3 DNA: TGTGCCAGCAGTTTACAGGGGCCGGTGAAGAACAATGAGCAGTTCTTC
D gene: NA; clone size: few; V gene: TRBV6-1; J gene: TRBJ1-4; CDR3 protein: CASSAGTTNEKLFF; CDR3 DNA: TGTGCCAGCAGCGCCGGGACAACTAATGAAAAACTGTTTTTT
D gene: TRBD2; clone size: few; V gene: TRBV7-9; J gene: TRBJ2-3; CDR3 protein: CASTEDGTSAPDTQYF; CDR3 DNA: TGTGCCAGCACCGAGGACGGGACTAGCGCTCCAGATACGCAGTATTTT
D gene: TRBD2; clone size: NA; V gene: TRBV28; J gene: TRBJ2-7; CDR3 protein: CASRPGLAYEQYF; CDR3 DNA: TGTGCCAGCAGGCCGGGACTAGCGTACGAGCAGTACTTC
D gene: NA; clone size: NA; V gene: TRBV5-1; J gene: TRBJ2-3; CDR3 protein: CASSLRRQDTQYF; CDR3 DNA: TGCGCCAGCAGCTTGAGAAGGCAAGATACGCAGTATTTT
D gene: TRBD2; clone size: NA; V gene: TRBV4-1; J gene: TRBJ2-1; CDR3 protein: CASSQGFLSSGQPYNEQFF; CDR3 DNA: TGCGCCAGCAGCCAAGGCTTTTTATCTAGCGGCCAACCCTACAATGAGCAGTTCTTC
D gene: NA; clone size: NA; V gene: TRBV20-1; J gene: TRBJ2-2; CDR3 protein: CSAHPRGGFTGELFF; CDR3 DNA: TGCAGTGCTCACCCTAGGGGGGGGTTCACCGGGGAGCTGTTTTTT
D gene: TRBD1; clone size: NA; V gene: TRBV2; J gene: TRBJ1-4; CDR3 protein: CAMGTGYEKLFF; CDR3 DNA: TGTGCCATGGGGACAGGGTACGAAAAACTGTTTTTT
D gene: TRBD2; clone size: NA; V gene: TRBV12-3/TRBV12-4; J gene: TRBJ2-5; CDR3 protein: CASTSGSSETQYF; CDR3 DNA: TGTGCCAGCACTAGCGGGAGTTCGGAGACCCAGTACTTC
D gene: NA; clone size: few; V gene: TRBV5-1; J gene: TRBJ2-1; CDR3 protein: CASSRDGYNEQFF; CDR3 DNA: TGCGCCAGCAGCAGGGACGGCTACAATGAGCAGTTCTTC
D gene: TRBD1; clone size: NA; V gene: TRBV27; J gene: TRBJ2-2; CDR3 protein: CASSSTGGWGTGELFF; CDR3 DNA: TGTGCCAGCAGTTCGACAGGGGGCTGGGGCACCGGGGAGCTGTTTTTT
D gene: NA; clone size: NA; V gene: TRBV18; J gene: TRBJ2-6; CDR3 protein: CASSPPVWGGANVLTF; CDR3 DNA: TGTGCCAGCTCACCACCAGTATGGGGTGGGGCCAACGTCCTGACTTTC
D gene: NA; clone size: few; V gene: TRBV5-6; J gene: TRBJ2-1; CDR3 protein: CASSLILYNEQFF; CDR3 DNA: TGTGCCAGCAGCTTGATTTTGTACAATGAGCAGTTCTTC
D gene: TRBD1; clone size: NA; V gene: TRBV20-1; J gene: TRBJ2-3; CDR3 protein: CSALGTDTDTQYF; CDR3 DNA: TGCAGTGCCCTTGGGACAGACACAGATACGCAGTATTTT
D gene: NA; clone size: NA; V gene: TRBV20-1; J gene: TRBJ2-2; CDR3 protein: CSAPRGGRGTGELFF; CDR3 DNA: TGCAGTGCACCCAGAGGAGGGCGGGGTACCGGGGAGCTGTTTTTT
D gene: NA; clone size: NA; V gene: TRBV20-1; J gene: TRBJ2-1; CDR3 protein: CSARTDSSYNEQFF; CDR3 DNA: TGCAGTGCTAGAACGGACAGCTCCTACAATGAGCAGTTCTTC
D gene: NA; clone size: many; V gene: TRBV7-8; J gene: TRBJ2-1; CDR3 protein: CASSLPEWRADEQFF; CDR3 DNA: TGTGCCAGCAGCCTACCGGAATGGAGGGCCGATGAGCAGTTCTTC
D gene: NA; clone size: NA; V gene: TRBV10-3; J gene: TRBJ2-2; CDR3 protein: CAISRGNTGELFF; CDR3 DNA: TGTGCCATCAGCAGAGGGAACACCGGGGAGCTGTTTTTT
D gene: NA; clone size: NA; V gene: TRBV5-1; J gene: TRBJ2-3; CDR3 protein: CASSSIGDTQYF; CDR3 DNA: TGCGCCAGCAGCTCCATTGGGGATACGCAGTATTTT
D gene: NA; clone size: NA; V gene: TRBV12-3/TRBV12-4; J gene: TRBJ1-2; CDR3 protein: CASSLWFYGYTF; CDR3 DNA: TGTGCCAGCAGCTTGTGGTTCTATGGCTACACCTTC
D gene: TRBD1; clone size: NA; V gene: TRBV20-1; J gene: TRBJ1-1; CDR3 protein: CSARDPRQGTTLTEAFF; CDR3 DNA: TGCAGTGCTAGAGATCCAAGACAGGGAACGACGCTCACTGAAGCTTTCTTT
D gene: NA; clone size: few; V gene: TRBV12-3/TRBV12-4; J gene: TRBJ2-6; CDR3 protein: CATPGESGANVLTF; CDR3 DNA: TGTGCCACCCCCGGGGAGTCTGGGGCCAACGTCCTGACTTTC
D gene: TRBD2; clone size: NA; V gene: TRBV20-1; J gene: TRBJ2-2; CDR3 protein: CSARDPGGSNTGELFF; CDR3 DNA: TGCAGTGCTAGAGATCCGGGCGGGAGTAACACCGGGGAGCTGTTTTTT
D gene: NA; clone size: few; V gene: TRBV6-5; J gene: TRBJ1-6; CDR3 protein: CASVNRLNSPLHF; CDR3 DNA: TGTGCCAGCGTTAACAGGTTGAATTCACCCCTCCACTTT
D gene: TRBD2; clone size: NA; V gene: TRBV29-1; J gene: TRBJ2-2; CDR3 protein: CSVQSGGVSGELFF; CDR3 DNA: TGCAGCGTTCAGAGCGGGGGGGTAAGCGGGGAGCTGTTTTTT
D gene: NA; clone size: few; V gene: TRBV18; J gene: TRBJ2-3; CDR3 protein: CASSPRSSDTQYF; CDR3 DNA: TGTGCCAGCTCACCACGATCGTCAGATACGCAGTATTTT
D gene: NA; clone size: few; V gene: TRBV9; J gene: TRBJ1-5; CDR3 protein: CASSVSPGPNQPQHF; CDR3 DNA: TGTGCCAGCAGCGTGTCTCCGGGACCTAATCAGCCCCAGCATTTT
D gene: TRBD2; clone size: few; V gene: TRBV20-1; J gene: TRBJ2-2; CDR3 protein: CSASRTSGSGELFF; CDR3 DNA: TGCAGTGCTTCCCGGACTAGTGGGTCCGGGGAGCTGTTTTTT
D gene: TRBD2; clone size: NA; V gene: TRBV10-3; J gene: TRBJ2-1; CDR3 protein: CAISPQPGTSGDEQFF; CDR3 DNA: TGTGCCATCAGTCCCCAGCCCGGGACTAGTGGCGATGAGCAGTTCTTC
D gene: TRBD1; clone size: few; V gene: TRBV7-9; J gene: TRBJ1-4; CDR3 protein: CASSQGQGPNEKLFF; CDR3 DNA: TGTGCCAGCAGCCAAGGACAGGGACCGAATGAAAAACTGTTTTTT
D gene: TRBD2; clone size: few; V gene: TRBV12-3/TRBV12-4; J gene: TRBJ2-1; CDR3 protein: CASRPGLGGNEQFF; CDR3 DNA: TGTGCCAGCAGACCGGGACTAGGGGGCAATGAGCAGTTCTTC
D gene: NA; clone size: few; V gene: TRBV4-1; J gene: TRBJ2-5; CDR3 protein: CASSFGLREGTQYF; CDR3 DNA: TGCGCCAGCAGCTTCGGACTACGGGAAGGGACCCAGTACTTC
D gene: NA; clone size: few; V gene: TRBV5-1; J gene: TRBJ1-6; CDR3 protein: CASSLSGSSYNSPLHF; CDR3 DNA: TGCGCCAGCAGCTTGTCGGGGAGCTCCTATAATTCACCCCTCCACTTT
D gene: NA; clone size: few; V gene: TRBV3-1; J gene: TRBJ2-5; CDR3 protein: CASSQDFWDQGGETQYF; CDR3 DNA: TGTGCCAGCAGCCAAGATTTTTGGGACCAAGGAGGGGAGACCCAGTACTTC
D gene: NA; clone size: few; V gene: TRBV29-1; J gene: TRBJ1-2; CDR3 protein: CSTSYGPDYGYTF; CDR3 DNA: TGCAGTACTTCCTACGGCCCCGACTATGGCTACACCTTC
D gene: TRBD2; clone size: NA; V gene: TRBV20-1; J gene: TRBJ2-7; CDR3 protein: CSATGGIAGVYEQYF; CDR3 DNA: TGCAGTGCTACAGGTGGAATAGCGGGAGTGTACGAGCAGTACTTC
D gene: TRBD1; clone size: few; V gene: TRBV2; J gene: TRBJ1-2; CDR3 protein: CASSEVGQGYGYTF; CDR3 DNA: TGTGCCAGCAGTGAGGTGGGACAGGGCTATGGCTACACCTTC
D gene: NA; clone size: many; V gene: TRBV27; J gene: TRBJ1-6; CDR3 protein: CASSFGQYNSPLHF; CDR3 DNA: TGTGCCAGCAGTTTCGGGCAGTATAATTCACCCCTCCACTTT
D gene: NA; clone size: few; V gene: TRBV11-2; J gene: TRBJ2-1; CDR3 protein: CASSPYAGSSYNEQFF; CDR3 DNA: TGTGCCAGCAGCCCCTACGCAGGGAGCTCCTACAATGAGCAGTTCTTC
D gene: NA; clone size: few; V gene: TRBV15; J gene: TRBJ2-3; CDR3 protein: CATSRVGGLDTQYF; CDR3 DNA: TGTGCCACCAGCAGGGTTGGGGGGCTGGATACGCAGTATTTT